Listed here is a single TCR beta chain. This clone was detected only a few times. Its recognized antigen is unknown. No base qualities exist here, and no much larger clone lies one base off it. The data belong to a study of cytomegalovirus exposure and HLA in healthy donors (dated by TCRdb to about 2017). As for the study more broadly: According to a later analysis, the 110 or so validation repertoires were produced on the same platform as the roughly 600 repertoires of the first cohort. The aim of the study was to test whether cataloging public T cell receptors could identify signatures of past pathogen exposure. The study combined high-throughput TCR immunosequencing, statistical association of individual TCRs with disease status, and machine learning to predict cytomegalovirus infection status. Along with the approximately 620-subject first cohort, a separate validation cohort of over a hundred different subjects was used. What the authors observed across the whole study: The authors suggested that the approach could potentially be extended to other disease states and immunological phenotypes. A total of 164 TCR beta chains were listed by the study as associated with cytomegalovirus. A later analysis lacked HLA typing for the validation cohort, so it scored co-occurrence in that cohort across all 120 repertoires. Cytomegalovirus status was reported to be diagnosed by the classifier with high specificity and sensitivity in both the original and validation cohorts. In vitro tests confirmed that a few of the cytomegalovirus-associated TCR beta chains recognize cytomegalovirus antigens. While some public TCRs were present in many individuals, most TCR sequences turned up only very rarely across donors. A later analysis found that TCRs clustered in the first cohort also tended to co-occur in the 120 validation repertoires, with 94% of cluster scores above 0.

The donors belonged to the validation cohort of 90 to 150 subjects, which was separate from the 666-subject first cohort. Receptors were amplified or captured by the immunoSEQ multiplex PCR assay. For the original study's pipeline: A statistical classification framework was developed to diagnose cytomegalovirus status using the catalog of TCR beta chain sequences. This immuneACCESS table, as held by TCRdb, lists in-frame sequences with V and J called but not all clones. Of the missing ones, under half trace to an unresolved V gene in checked studies; the others have no known cause. Clone size and the V and J calls come from that table; the DNA yielded D and trimming. Present in this sample are some 98,000 clones, 87% of which were seen just once. The ten top clones hold 6.3% of the sample. CDR3 length: 13 amino acids, cysteine to phenylalanine. The CDR3 DNA has 39 bases and is translated from base 1. Sequences SGHDN (CDR1) and FVKESK (CDR2) are obtained from the germline V gene. Between the V and J ends, shortened by 3 bases and 1 base respectively, the junction contains 7 bases.

The TCR sequence derives from a young man in good health and CMV-seropositive. The chain employs TRBV14 and TRBJ2-7; the D gene is unclear. Specimen: PBMCs. The nucleotide sequence is TGTGCCAGCAGCCACGCGTTATCCTACGAGCAGTACTTC. This translates into CASSHALSYEQYF.